The T cell receptor beta chain under discussion was sequenced for a study of cytomegalovirus exposure and HLA in healthy donors. A single count supports this clone. Its antigen remains unknown. The PCR was carried out with 60 Vbeta primers and 13 Jbeta primers. Sequencing was performed with immunoSEQ multiplex PCR; in TCRdb, only in-frame clones are kept and a portion is missing. Here the sample spans 110,000 or so clones, over 80% being singletons. Whole-study results and caveats: In a later analysis, DRB1 alleles had the most associated TCRs; HLA-C alleles the fewest.

The germline V gene encodes CDR1 MNHNS and CDR2 SASEGT. Trimming cost V 5 bases and J 7 bases; bases outside gene matches: 8. This CDR3 has 13 amino acids. The clonotype originates from a man younger than 35 in good health and CMV-seronegative. The sample was PBMCs. This chain joins TRBV6-1 and TRBJ2-7; 7 bases fit TRBD1. CDR3 in amino acids: CASSPDRVVEQYF. The CDR3 region has the DNA TGTGCCAGCAGTCCCGACAGGGTGGTTGAGCAGTACTTC.